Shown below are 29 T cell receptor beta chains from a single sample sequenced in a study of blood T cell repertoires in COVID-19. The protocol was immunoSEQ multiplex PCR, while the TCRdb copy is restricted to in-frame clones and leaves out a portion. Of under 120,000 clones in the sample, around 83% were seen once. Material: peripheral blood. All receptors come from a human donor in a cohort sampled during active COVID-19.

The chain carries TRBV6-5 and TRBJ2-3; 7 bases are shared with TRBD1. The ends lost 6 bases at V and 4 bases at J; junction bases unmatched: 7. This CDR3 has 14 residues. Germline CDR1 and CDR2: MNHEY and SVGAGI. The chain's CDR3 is CASRLRQGADTQYF. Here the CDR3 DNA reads TGTGCCAGCAGGCTTCGTCAGGGGGCAGATACGCAGTATTTT.

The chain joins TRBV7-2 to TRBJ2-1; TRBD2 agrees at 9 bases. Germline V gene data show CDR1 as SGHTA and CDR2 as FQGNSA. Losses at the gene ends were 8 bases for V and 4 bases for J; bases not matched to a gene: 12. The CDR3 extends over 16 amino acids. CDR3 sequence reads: CASASPIAGVYNEQFF. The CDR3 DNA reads TGTGCCAGCGCTTCTCCGATAGCGGGGGTGTACAATGAGCAGTTCTTC.

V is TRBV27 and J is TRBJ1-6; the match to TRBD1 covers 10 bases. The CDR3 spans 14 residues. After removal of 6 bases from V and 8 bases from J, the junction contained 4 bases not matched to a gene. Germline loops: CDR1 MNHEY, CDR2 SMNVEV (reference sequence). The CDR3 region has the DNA TGTGCCAGCAGGGGGACAGGGGTAGATTCACCCCTCCACTTT. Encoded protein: CASRGTGVDSPLHF.

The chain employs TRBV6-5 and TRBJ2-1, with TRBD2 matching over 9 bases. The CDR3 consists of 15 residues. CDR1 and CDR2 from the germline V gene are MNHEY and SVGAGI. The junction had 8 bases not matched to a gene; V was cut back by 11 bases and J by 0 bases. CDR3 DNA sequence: TGTGCCGGGCGGGGGGGCGAAACCTCCTACAATGAGCAGTTCTTC. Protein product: CAGRGGETSYNEQFF.

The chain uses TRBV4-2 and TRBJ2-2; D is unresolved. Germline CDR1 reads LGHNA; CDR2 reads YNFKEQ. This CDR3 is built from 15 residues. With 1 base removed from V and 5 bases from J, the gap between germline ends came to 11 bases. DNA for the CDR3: TGTGCCAGCAGCCAAGTGGCTAGTTTTACCGGGGAGCTGTTTTTT. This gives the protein CASSQVASFTGELFF.

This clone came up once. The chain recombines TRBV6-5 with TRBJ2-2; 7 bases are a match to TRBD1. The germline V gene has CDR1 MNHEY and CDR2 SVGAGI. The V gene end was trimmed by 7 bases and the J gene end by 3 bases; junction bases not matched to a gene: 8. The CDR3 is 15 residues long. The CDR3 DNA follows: TGTGCCAGCATCCCGAGACAGGGATACACCGGGGAGCTGTTTTTT. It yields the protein CASIPRQGYTGELFF.

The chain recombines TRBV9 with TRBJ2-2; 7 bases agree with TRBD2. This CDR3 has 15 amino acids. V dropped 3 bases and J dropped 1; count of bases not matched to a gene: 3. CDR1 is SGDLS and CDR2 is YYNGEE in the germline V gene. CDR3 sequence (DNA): TGTGCCAGCAGCGCCTGGGGGGGGAACACCGGGGAGCTGTTTTTT. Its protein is CASSAWGGNTGELFF.

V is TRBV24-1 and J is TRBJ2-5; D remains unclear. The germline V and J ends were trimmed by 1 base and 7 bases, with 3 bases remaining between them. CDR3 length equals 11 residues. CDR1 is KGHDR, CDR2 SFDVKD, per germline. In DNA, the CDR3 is TGTGCCACCAGTGATTTCGGGACCCAGTACTTC. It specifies CATSDFGTQYF.

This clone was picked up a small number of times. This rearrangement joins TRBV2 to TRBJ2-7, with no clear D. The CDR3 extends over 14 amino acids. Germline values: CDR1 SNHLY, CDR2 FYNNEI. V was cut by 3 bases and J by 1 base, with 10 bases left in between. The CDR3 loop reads CASSDDIISYEQYF. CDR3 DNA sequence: TGTGCCAGCAGTGACGACATAATTTCCTACGAGCAGTACTTC.

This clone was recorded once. The CDR3 nucleotides read TGTGCCAGCAGCCTCTTGGCAGGGCGAACTTTCTTT. It encodes CASSLLAGRTFF. The chain recombines TRBV11-1 with TRBJ1-1; the D gene is possibly TRBD1 (5 bases). The V end lost 5 bases, the J end lost 12 bases, and 16 bases lay between the germline ends. This CDR3 is 12 amino acids long. In germline, CDR1 is SGHAT, CDR2 FQDESV (reference sequence).

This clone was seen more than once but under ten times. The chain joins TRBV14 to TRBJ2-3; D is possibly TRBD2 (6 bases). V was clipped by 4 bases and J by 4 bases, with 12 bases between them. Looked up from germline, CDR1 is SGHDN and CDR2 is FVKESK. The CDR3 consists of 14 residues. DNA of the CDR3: TGTGCCAGCAGCCGTGCACGACTAGCAGATACGCAGTATTTT. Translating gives CASSRARLADTQYF.

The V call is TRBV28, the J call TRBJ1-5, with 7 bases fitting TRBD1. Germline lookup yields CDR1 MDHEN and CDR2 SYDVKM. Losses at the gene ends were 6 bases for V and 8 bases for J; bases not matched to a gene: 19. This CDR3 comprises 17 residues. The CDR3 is CASSSLSGQSFGKPQHF. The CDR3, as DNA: TGTGCCAGCAGCTCCCTCTCGGGACAGAGCTTCGGTAAGCCCCAGCATTTT. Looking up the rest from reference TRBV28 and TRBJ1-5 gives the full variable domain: DVKVTQSSRYLVKRTGEKVFLECVQDMDHENMFWYRQDPGLGLRLIYFSYDVKMKEKGDIPEGYSVSREKKERFSLILESASTNQTSMYLCASSSLSGQSFGKPQHFGDGTRLSIL.

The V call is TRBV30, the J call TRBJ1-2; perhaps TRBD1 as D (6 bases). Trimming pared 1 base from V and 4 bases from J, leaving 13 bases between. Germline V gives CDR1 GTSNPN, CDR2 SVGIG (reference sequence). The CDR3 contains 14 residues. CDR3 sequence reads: CAWSEGTGSYGYTF. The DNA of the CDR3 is TGTGCCTGGAGTGAAGGTACAGGGTCCTATGGCTACACCTTC.

This chain's CDR3 is CASSWTSGAPYEQYF. In nucleotides, the CDR3 is TGCGCCAGCAGCTGGACTAGCGGGGCCCCCTACGAGCAGTACTTC. The chain links TRBV5-1 to TRBJ2-7; 12 bases line up with TRBD2. Germline assignment: CDR1 SGHRS and CDR2 YFSETQ. CDR3 length equals 15 residues. J lost 2 bases, V lost 3 bases, and 3 bases had no gene match.

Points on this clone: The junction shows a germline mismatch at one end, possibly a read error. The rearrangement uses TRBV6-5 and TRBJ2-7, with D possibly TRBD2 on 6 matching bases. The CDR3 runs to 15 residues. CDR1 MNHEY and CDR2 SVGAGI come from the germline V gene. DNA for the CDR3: TGTGCCAGCAGTGACTCGCGGGGAAGCTCCTACGAGCAGTACTTC. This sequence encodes CASSDSRGSSYEQYF.

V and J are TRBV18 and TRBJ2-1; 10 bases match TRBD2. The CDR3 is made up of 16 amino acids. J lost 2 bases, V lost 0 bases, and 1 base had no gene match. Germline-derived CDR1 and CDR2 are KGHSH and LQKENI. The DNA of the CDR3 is TGTGCCAGCTCACCACCTAGCGGGGGGACCTACAATGAGCAGTTCTTC. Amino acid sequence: CASSPPSGGTYNEQFF.

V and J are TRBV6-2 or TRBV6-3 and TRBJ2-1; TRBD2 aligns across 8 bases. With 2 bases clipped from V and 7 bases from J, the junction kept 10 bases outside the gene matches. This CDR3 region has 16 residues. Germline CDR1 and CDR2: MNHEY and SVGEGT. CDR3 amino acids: CASSYRTGGLSNEQFF. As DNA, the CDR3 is TGTGCCAGCAGTTACCGTACGGGGGGGCTCTCGAATGAGCAGTTCTTC.

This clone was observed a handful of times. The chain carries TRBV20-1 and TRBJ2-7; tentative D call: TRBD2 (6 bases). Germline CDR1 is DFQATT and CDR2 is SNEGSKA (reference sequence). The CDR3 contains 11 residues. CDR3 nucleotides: TGCATGCCTACTAGCCCCTACGAGCAGTACTTC. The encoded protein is CMPTSPYEQYF.

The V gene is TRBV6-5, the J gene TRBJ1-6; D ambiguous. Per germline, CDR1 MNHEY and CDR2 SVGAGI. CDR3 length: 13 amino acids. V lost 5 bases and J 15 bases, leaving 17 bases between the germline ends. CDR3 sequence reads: CASSPPGVLRLHF. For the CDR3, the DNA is TGTGCCAGCAGTCCCCCCGGTGTTTTGCGCCTCCACTTT.

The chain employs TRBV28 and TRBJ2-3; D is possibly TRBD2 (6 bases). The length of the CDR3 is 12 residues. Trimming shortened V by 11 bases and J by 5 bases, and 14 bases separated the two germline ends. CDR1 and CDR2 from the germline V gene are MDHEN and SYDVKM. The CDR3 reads CASGLPRDTQYF. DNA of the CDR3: TGTGCCTCGGGACTTCCTCGAGATACGCAGTATTTT.

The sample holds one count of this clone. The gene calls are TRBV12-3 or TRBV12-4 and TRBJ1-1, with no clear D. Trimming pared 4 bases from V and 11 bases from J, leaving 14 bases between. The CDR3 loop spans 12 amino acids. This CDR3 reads CASSSQRVVAFF. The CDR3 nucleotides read TGTGCCAGCAGTTCCCAACGGGTTGTGGCTTTCTTT.

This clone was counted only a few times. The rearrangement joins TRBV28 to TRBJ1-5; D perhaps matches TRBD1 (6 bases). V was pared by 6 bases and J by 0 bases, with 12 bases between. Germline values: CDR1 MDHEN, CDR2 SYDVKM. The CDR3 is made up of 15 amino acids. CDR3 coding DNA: TGTGCCAGCAGGAGTGGGACACATAGCAATCAGCCCCAGCATTTT. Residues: CASRSGTHSNQPQHF.

The CDR3 DNA reads TGTGCCAGCAGTAGGACTACCAATGAGCAGTTCTTC. Encoded protein: CASSRTTNEQFF. The chain joins TRBV11-3 to TRBJ2-1, with a tentative D call TRBD2 (6 bases). Trimming stripped 6 bases from V and 6 bases from J, with 9 bases between. Germline CDR1 SGHNT, CDR2 YENEEA. This CDR3 comprises 12 residues.

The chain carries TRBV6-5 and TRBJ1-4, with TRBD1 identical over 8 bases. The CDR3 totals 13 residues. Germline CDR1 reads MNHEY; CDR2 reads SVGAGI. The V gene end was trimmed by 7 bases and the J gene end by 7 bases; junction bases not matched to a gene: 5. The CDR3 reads CASKPGGPEKLFF. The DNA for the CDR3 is TGTGCCAGCAAACCAGGGGGCCCTGAAAAACTGTTTTTT.

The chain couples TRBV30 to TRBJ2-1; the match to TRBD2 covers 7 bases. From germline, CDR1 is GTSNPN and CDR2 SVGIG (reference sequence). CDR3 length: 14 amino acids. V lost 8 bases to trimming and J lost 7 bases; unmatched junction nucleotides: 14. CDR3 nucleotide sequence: TGTGCCCGCTACCCCCGGCGGGAGTGGAATGAGCAGTTCTTC. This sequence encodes CARYPRREWNEQFF.

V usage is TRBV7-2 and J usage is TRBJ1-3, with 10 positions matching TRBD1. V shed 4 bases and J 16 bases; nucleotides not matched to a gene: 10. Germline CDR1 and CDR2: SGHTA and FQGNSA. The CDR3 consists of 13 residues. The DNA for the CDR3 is TGTGCCAGCAGCTCAAGACAGGGGGCTTGGGTGTATTTT. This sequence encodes CASSSRQGAWVYF.

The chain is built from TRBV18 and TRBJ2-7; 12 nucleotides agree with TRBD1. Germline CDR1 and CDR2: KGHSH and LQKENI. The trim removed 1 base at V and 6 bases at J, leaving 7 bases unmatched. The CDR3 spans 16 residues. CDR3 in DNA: TGTGCCAGCTCACCACAATGGGGACAGGGGGCGGTCGAGCAGTACTTC. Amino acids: CASSPQWGQGAVEQYF. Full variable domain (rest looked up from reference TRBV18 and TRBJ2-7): NAGVMQNPRHLVRRRGQEARLRCSPMKGHSHVYWYRQLPEEGLKFMVYLQKENIIDESGMPKERFSAEFPKEGPSILRIQQVVRGDSAAYFCASSPQWGQGAVEQYFGPGTRLTVT.

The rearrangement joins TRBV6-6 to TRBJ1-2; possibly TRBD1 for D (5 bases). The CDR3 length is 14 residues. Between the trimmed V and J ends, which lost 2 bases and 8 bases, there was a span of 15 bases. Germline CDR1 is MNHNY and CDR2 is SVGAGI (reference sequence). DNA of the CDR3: TGTGCCAGCAGTTACCGTCAGGGAAATAACGGCTACACCTTC. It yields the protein CASSYRQGNNGYTF.

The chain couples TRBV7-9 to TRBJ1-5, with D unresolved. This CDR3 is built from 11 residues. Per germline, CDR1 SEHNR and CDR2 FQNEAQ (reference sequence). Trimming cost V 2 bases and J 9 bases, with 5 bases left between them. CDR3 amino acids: CASSLLGPQHF. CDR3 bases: TGTGCCAGCAGCTTACTCGGGCCCCAGCATTTT.